Listed below are T cell receptor beta chains from one sample, sequenced in a study of blood T cell repertoires in COVID-19. Here immunoSEQ multiplex PCR was the method, and the copy in TCRdb shows in-frame clones only, minus some. Counted here are approximately 100,000 clones, roughly 80% occurring once; the ten biggest clones make up more than 13%. Sequenced sample: peripheral blood. These receptors were obtained from an older woman with acute or convalescent COVID-19. CDR3s include the opening cysteine and the closing phenylalanine or tryptophan. The D gene is left open where the match is weak. Where a row states a size, it is once, few, many or the class of an expanded clone; other rows omit it.

clone size	V gene	D gene	J gene	CDR3 protein	CDR3 DNA
-	TRBV7-9	TRBD1	TRBJ1-2	CASSLWTGGSGYTF	TGTGCCAGCAGCTTATGGACAGGGGGCAGTGGCTACACCTTC
-	TRBV6-1	TRBD1	TRBJ1-2	CASSEAISTGFYGYTF	TGTGCCAGCAGTGAAGCTATATCGACAGGGTTCTATGGCTACACCTTC
-	TRBV10-1	TRBD1	TRBJ1-1	CASSGNRGQDTEAFF	TGCGCCAGCAGTGGAAACAGGGGGCAAGACACTGAAGCTTTCTTT
-	TRBV2	TRBD1	TRBJ1-1	CASSQQGRNTEAFF	TGTGCCAGCAGTCAACAGGGGAGGAACACTGAAGCTTTCTTT
few	TRBV9	TRBD2	TRBJ2-1	CASSVRGGRVGEQFF	TGTGCCAGCAGCGTAAGGGGCGGGAGGGTCGGTGAGCAGTTCTTC
-	TRBV5-5	TRBD2	TRBJ2-3	CASSSGLAGGADTQYF	TGTGCCAGCAGCTCCGGACTAGCGGGAGGGGCAGATACGCAGTATTTT
-	TRBV11-2	-	TRBJ1-1	CASSLDREAEAFF	TGTGCCAGCAGCTTAGACAGGGAGGCTGAAGCTTTCTTT
once	TRBV10-3	TRBD2	TRBJ2-2	CAISGTSGRASTGELFF	TGTGCCATCAGTGGGACTAGCGGGAGGGCGTCGACCGGGGAGCTGTTTTTT
once	TRBV6-6	TRBD1	TRBJ1-2	CASSPRDSPTPGYTF	TGTGCCAGCAGTCCACGGGACAGCCCTACCCCCGGCTACACCTTC
-	TRBV18	TRBD1	TRBJ1-1	CASSPGTGVNTEAFF	TGTGCCAGCTCACCGGGGACAGGGGTGAACACTGAAGCTTTCTTT
-	TRBV30	-	TRBJ1-2	CAWREGRHYGYTF	TGTGCCTGGAGGGAGGGACGGCACTATGGCTACACCTTC
-	TRBV19	-	TRBJ1-5	CASTSGIRPSQPQHF	TGTGCCAGTACGTCCGGAATCAGGCCCAGCCAGCCCCAGCATTTT
few	TRBV11-2	-	TRBJ1-4	CASSSQTGNSNEKLFF	TGTGCCAGCAGCTCGCAAACAGGGAATAGTAATGAAAAACTGTTTTTT
-	TRBV6-2/TRBV6-3	TRBD1	TRBJ1-1	CASSLPGTGVTEAFF	TGTGCCAGCAGTCTCCCCGGGACAGGGGTAACTGAAGCTTTCTTT
few	TRBV5-1	-	TRBJ2-7	CASRFLRDNSYEQYF	TGCGCCAGCAGGTTCCTCCGGGACAACTCCTACGAGCAGTACTTC
few	TRBV7-2	-	TRBJ2-2	CASSSAGRTGELFF	TGTGCCAGCAGCTCCGCGGGCAGAACCGGGGAGCTGTTTTTT
-	TRBV19	TRBD2	TRBJ2-3	CASSIPGGSTDTQYF	TGTGCCAGTAGTATCCCGGGAGGGAGCACAGATACGCAGTATTTT
once	TRBV5-1	-	TRBJ2-3	CASSLLGPADTQYF	TGCGCCAGCAGCTTGTTGGGGCCCGCAGATACGCAGTATTTT
-	TRBV6-4	-	TRBJ2-3	CASSELAGTDTQYF	TGTGCCAGCAGTGAACTAGCTGGCACAGATACGCAGTATTTT
-	TRBV5-5	-	TRBJ2-7	CASSATGGTYEQYF	TGTGCCAGCAGTGCAACGGGGGGCACCTACGAGCAGTACTTC
-	TRBV9	TRBD2	TRBJ2-1	CASSDTRLADMHGEQFF	TGTGCCAGCAGTGATACGCGACTAGCGGATATGCATGGTGAGCAGTTCTTC
-	TRBV5-1	TRBD1	TRBJ2-1	CASSLGQGDEQFF	TGCGCCAGCAGCTTGGGACAGGGCGATGAGCAGTTCTTC
-	TRBV5-1	-	TRBJ1-1	CASSLDYVQGAITEAFF	TGCGCCAGCAGCTTGGATTACGTCCAGGGCGCGATCACTGAAGCTTTCTTT
-	TRBV6-6	-	TRBJ1-5	CAGRQFSNQPQHF	TGTGCCGGTCGACAGTTTAGCAATCAGCCCCAGCATTTT
-	TRBV19	TRBD1	TRBJ1-1	CASSMEGAMNTEAFF	TGTGCCAGTAGTATGGAGGGGGCCATGAACACTGAAGCTTTCTTT
-	TRBV18	-	TRBJ1-1	CASSRNLQGMNTEAFF	TGTGCCAGCTCACGTAATCTTCAGGGGATGAACACTGAAGCTTTCTTT
few	TRBV10-2	-	TRBJ1-5	CASSPGDQPQHF	TGCGCCAGCAGCCCAGGCGATCAGCCCCAGCATTTT
-	TRBV27	-	TRBJ2-3	CASSWRAATDTQYF	TGTGCCAGCAGTTGGAGGGCGGCCACAGATACGCAGTATTTT
-	TRBV11-3	-	TRBJ2-1	CASSDRLHNEQFF	TGTGCCAGCAGCGATAGACTACACAATGAGCAGTTCTTC
-	TRBV19	TRBD1	TRBJ1-5	CASSFTGTGGYQPQHF	TGTGCCAGTAGTTTCACCGGGACAGGGGGCTATCAGCCCCAGCATTTT
-	TRBV28	TRBD2	TRBJ2-7	CASSLFFLAGSYEQYF	TGTGCCAGCAGTTTATTTTTCCTAGCGGGTTCCTACGAGCAGTACTTC
few	TRBV29-1	-	TRBJ1-3	CSVDLLQDSGNTIYF	TGCAGCGTTGATCTCTTGCAGGATTCTGGAAACACCATATATTTT
-	TRBV11-2	-	TRBJ2-5	CASSIVRETQYF	TGTGCCAGCAGCATAGTGCGGGAGACCCAGTACTTC
-	TRBV2	-	TRBJ2-7	CASSGGVSYEQYF	TGTGCCAGCAGCGGCGGGGTTTCCTACGAGCAGTACTTC
-	TRBV5-1	-	TRBJ2-3	CASSLEGGGDTQYF	TGCGCCAGCAGCTTGGAAGGAGGTGGAGATACGCAGTATTTT
-	TRBV5-1	-	TRBJ2-3	CASSLMVTRADTQYF	TGCGCCAGCAGCTTGATGGTGACTAGAGCAGATACGCAGTATTTT
-	TRBV5-1	TRBD1	TRBJ2-1	CASSFPDRGNYNEQFF	TGCGCCAGCAGCTTCCCCGACAGGGGAAACTACAATGAGCAGTTCTTC
-	TRBV2	TRBD1	TRBJ2-1	CASSTTGGSYNEQFF	TGTGCCAGCAGTACAACAGGGGGCTCCTACAATGAGCAGTTCTTC
-	TRBV5-1	-	TRBJ2-7	CASSLAGETFYEQYF	TGCGCCAGCAGCTTGGCAGGGGAAACCTTCTACGAGCAGTACTTC